This T cell receptor beta chain emerged from a study of a mutant IDH1 vaccine in newly diagnosed glioma. Across the whole study: Treated patients comprised around 62% males and around 40% females, mean age 40.4 years.

Specified time point: baseline, week 1 (first vaccination visit). Noted treatment: pre-vaccination baseline after standard-of-care therapy. Every donor had a new WHO grade 3 or 4 astrocytoma that was IDH1-mutant, with loss of nuclear ATRX. The junction had 2 bases not matched to a gene; V was cut back by 2 bases and J by 4 bases. This CDR3 has 15 amino acids. CDR1 is MNHNS, CDR2 SASEGT, per germline. The protocol was immunoSEQ multiplex PCR, while the TCRdb copy is restricted to in-frame clones and leaves out a portion. The data contain some 87,000 clones, around 80% of them singletons. The sample consisted of PBMCs, taken from a glioma patient treated with radiotherapy, temozolomide or both. V is TRBV6-1 and J is TRBJ1-6; TRBD1 aligns across 7 bases. This sequence originates from a man in his forties with glioma. CDR3 protein: CASSESGQYNSPLHF. DNA for the CDR3: TGTGCCAGCAGTGAATCGGGACAGTATAATTCACCCCTCCACTTT.